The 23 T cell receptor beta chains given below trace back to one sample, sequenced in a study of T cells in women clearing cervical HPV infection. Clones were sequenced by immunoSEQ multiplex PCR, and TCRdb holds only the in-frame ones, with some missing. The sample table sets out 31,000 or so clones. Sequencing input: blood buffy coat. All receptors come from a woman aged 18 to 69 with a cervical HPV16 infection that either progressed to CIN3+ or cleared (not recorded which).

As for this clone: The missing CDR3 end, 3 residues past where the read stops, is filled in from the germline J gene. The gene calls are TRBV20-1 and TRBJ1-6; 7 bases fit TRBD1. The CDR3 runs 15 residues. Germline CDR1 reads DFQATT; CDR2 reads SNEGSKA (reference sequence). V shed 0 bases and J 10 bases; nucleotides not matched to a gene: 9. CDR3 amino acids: CSARDSRTGYSPLHF. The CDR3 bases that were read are TGCAGTGCTAGAGATAGCCGGACAGGTTACTCACCC.

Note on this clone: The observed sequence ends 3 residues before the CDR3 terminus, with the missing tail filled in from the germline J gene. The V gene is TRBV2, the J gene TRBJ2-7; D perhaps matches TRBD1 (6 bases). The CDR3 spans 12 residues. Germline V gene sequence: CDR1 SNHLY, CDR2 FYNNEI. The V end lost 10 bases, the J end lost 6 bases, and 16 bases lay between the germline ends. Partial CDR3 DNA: TGTGCCACCGGGACAAGGGGCCTCGAG. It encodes CATGTRGLE. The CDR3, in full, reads CATGTRGLEQYF.

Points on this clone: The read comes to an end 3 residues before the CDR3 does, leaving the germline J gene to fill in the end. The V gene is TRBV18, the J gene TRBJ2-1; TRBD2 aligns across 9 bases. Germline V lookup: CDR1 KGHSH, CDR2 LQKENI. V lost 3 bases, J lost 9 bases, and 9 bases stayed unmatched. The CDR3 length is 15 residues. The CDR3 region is CASSPLSGRIGEQFF. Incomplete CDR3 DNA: TGTGCCAGCTCACCCCTAAGCGGGAGGATCGGTGAG. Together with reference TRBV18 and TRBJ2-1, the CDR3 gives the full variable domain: NAGVMQNPRHLVRRRGQEARLRCSPMKGHSHVYWYRQLPEEGLKFMVYLQKENIIDESGMPKERFSAEFPKEGPSILRIQQVVRGDSAAYFCASSPLSGRIGEQFFGPGTRLTVL.

Partial CDR3 DNA: TGTGCCAGCAGCTGGGAACAGGGTGGAGAGACC. It encodes CASSWEQGGET. The full-length CDR3 reads as CASSWEQGGETQYF. This chain links TRBV7-9 with TRBJ2-5; tentatively, D is TRBD1 (6 bases). The sequence runs out 3 residues before the end of the CDR3; the remainder is reconstructed from the germline J gene. CDR3 length: 14 residues. CDR1 is SEHNR and CDR2 is FQNEAQ in the germline V gene (reference sequence). Deletions cut 4 bases from V and 4 bases from J, with 13 bases between.

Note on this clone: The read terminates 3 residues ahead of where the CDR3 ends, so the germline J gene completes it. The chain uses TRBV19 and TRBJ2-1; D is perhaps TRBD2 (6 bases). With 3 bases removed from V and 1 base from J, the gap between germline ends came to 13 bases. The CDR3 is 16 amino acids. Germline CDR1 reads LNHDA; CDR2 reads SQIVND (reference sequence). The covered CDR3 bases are TGTGCCAGTAGTATTACCGGGACTTCGTCCTACAATGAG. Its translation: CASSITGTSSYNE. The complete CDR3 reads CASSITGTSSYNEQFF.

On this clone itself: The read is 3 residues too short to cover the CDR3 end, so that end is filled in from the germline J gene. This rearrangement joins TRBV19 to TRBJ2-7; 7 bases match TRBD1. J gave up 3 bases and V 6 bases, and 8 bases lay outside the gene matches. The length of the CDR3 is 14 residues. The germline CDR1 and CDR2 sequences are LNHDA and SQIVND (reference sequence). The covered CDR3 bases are TGTGCCAGTAGCACCGGGACAGTCTTCTACGAG. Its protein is CASSTGTVFYE. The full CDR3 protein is CASSTGTVFYEQYF.

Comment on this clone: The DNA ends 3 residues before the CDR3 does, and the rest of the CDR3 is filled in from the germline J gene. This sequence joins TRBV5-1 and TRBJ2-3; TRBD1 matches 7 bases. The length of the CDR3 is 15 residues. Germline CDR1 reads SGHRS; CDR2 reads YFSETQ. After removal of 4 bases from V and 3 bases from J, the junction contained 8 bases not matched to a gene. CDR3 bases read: TGCGCCAGCAGCCCCTCAGGGGGTTGGACAGATACG. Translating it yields CASSPSGGWTDT. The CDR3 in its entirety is CASSPSGGWTDTQYF.

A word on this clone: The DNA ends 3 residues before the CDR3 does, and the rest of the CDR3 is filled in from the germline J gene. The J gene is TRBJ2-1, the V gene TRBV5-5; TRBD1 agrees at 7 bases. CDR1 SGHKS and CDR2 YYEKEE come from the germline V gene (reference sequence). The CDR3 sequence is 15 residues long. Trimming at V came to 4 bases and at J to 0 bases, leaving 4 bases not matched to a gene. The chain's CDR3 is CASSGQVVSYNEQFF. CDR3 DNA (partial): TGTGCCAGCAGCGGACAGGTTGTCTCCTACAATGAG.

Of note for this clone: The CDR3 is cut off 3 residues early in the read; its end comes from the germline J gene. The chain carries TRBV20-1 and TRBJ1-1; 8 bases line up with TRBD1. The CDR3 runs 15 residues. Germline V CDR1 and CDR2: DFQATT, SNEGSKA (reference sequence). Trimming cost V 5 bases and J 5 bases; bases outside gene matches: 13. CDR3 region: CSAPEPARGRTEAFF. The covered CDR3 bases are TGCAGTGCTCCTGAACCAGCCAGGGGGCGAACTGAA.

The CDR3 here is CASRSLIGALTQYF. The part of the CDR3 DNA that was read is TGTGCCAGCAGGTCCCTTATTGGGGCCCTCACC. V usage is TRBV5-6 and J usage is TRBJ2-5, with a weak D call TRBD1 (5 bases). The read terminates 3 residues ahead of where the CDR3 ends, so the germline J gene completes it. CDR3 size: 14 residues. Germline V gene data show CDR1 as SGHDT and CDR2 as YYEEEE.

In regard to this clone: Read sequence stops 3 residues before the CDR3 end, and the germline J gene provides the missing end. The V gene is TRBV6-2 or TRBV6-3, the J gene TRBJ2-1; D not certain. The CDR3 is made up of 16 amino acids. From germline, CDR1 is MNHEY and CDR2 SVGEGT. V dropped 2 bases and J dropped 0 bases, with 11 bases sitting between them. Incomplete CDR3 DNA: TGTGCCAGCAGTTACATGTCAGTAAGCTCCTACAATGAG. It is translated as CASSYMSVSSYNE. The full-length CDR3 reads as CASSYMSVSSYNEQFF.

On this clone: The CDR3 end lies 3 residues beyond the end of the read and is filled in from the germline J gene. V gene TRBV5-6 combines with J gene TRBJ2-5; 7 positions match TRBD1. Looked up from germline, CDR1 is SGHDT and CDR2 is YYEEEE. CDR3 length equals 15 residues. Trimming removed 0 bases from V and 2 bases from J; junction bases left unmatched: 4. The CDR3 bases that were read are TGTGCCAGCAGCTTGGTAGGACAGGCTCAAGAGACC. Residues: CASSLVGQAQET. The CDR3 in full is CASSLVGQAQETQYF.

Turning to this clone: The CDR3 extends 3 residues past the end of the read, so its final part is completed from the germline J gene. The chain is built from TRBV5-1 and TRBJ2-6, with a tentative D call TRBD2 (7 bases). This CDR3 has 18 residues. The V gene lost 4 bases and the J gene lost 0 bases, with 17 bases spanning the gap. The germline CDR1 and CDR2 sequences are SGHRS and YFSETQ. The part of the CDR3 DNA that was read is TGCGCCAGCAGCCCCTCGGGGGGCCAGAGCTCTGGGGCCAACGTC. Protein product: CASSPSGGQSSGANV. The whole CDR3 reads CASSPSGGQSSGANVLTF.

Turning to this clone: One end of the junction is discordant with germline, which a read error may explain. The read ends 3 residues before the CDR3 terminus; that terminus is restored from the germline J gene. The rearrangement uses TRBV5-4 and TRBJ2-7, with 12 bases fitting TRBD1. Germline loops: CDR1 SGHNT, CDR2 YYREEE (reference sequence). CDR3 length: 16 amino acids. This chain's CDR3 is CASSTGDRGLSHEQYF. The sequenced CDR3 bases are TGTGCCAGCAGCACAGGGGACAGGGGGCTCTCCCACGAG.

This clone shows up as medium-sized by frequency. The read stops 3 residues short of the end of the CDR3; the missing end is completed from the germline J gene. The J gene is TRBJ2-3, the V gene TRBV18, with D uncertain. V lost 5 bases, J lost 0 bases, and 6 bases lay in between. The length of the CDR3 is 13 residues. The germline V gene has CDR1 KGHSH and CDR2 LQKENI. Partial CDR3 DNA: TGTGCCAGCTCATCCTCTAGCACAGATACG. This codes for CASSSSSTDT. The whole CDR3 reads CASSSSSTDTQYF.

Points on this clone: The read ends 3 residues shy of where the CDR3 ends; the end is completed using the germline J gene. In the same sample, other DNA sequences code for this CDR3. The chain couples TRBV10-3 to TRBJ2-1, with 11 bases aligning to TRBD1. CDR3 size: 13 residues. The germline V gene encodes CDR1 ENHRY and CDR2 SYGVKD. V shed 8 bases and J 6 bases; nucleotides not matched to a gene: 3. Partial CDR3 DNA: TGTGCCATCGGACAGGGGGCATTCAATGAG. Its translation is CAIGQGAFNE. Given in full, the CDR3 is CAIGQGAFNEQFF.

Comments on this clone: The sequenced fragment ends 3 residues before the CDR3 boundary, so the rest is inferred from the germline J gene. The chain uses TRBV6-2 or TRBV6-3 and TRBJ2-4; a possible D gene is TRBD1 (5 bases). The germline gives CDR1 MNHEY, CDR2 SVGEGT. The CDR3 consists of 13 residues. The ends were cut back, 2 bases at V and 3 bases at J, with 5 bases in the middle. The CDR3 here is CASSYRGKNIQYF. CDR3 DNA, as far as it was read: TGTGCCAGCAGTTACAGGGGCAAAAACATT.

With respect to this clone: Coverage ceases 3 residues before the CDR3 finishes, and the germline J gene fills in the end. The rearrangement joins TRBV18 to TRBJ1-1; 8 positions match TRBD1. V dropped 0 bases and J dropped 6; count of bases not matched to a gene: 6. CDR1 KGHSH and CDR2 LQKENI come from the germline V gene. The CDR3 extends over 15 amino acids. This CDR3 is CASSPPGQARAEAFF. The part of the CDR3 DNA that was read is TGTGCCAGCTCACCACCGGGACAGGCAAGGGCTGAA.

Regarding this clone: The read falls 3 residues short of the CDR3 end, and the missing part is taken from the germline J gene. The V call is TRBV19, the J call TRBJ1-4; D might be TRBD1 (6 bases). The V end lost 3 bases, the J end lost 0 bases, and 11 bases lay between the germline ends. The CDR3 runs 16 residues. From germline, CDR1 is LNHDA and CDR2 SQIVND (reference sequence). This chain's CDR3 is CASSMTGPATNEKLFF. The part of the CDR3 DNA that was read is TGTGCCAGTAGTATGACAGGCCCTGCAACTAATGAAAAA. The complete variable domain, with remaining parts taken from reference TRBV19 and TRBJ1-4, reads DGGITQSPKYLFRKEGQNVTLSCEQNLNHDAMYWYRQDPGQGLRLIYYSQIVNDFQKGDIAEGYSVSREKKESFPLTVTSAQKNPTAFYLCASSMTGPATNEKLFFGSGTQLSVL.

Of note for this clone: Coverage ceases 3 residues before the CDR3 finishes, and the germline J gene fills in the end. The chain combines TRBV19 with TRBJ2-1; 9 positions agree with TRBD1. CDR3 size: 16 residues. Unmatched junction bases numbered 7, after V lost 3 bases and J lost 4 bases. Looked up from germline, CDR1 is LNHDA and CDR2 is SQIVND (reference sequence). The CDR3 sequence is CASSMSAGTGYNEQFF. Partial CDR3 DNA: TGTGCCAGTAGTATGTCGGCCGGGACAGGGTACAATGAG.

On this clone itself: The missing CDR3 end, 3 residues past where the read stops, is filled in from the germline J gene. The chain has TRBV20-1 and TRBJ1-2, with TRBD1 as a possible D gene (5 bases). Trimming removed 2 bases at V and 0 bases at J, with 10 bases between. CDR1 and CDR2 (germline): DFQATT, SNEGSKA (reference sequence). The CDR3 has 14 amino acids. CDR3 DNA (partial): TGCAGTGCTAGATGGACATCGCCTAACTATGGC. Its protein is CSARWTSPNYG. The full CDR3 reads CSARWTSPNYGYTF.

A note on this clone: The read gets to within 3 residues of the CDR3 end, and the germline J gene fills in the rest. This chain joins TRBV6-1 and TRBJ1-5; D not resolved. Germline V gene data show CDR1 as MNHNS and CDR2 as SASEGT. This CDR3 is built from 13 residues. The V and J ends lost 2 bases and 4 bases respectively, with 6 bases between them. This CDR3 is CASSESRNQPQHF. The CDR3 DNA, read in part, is TGTGCCAGCAGTGAATCTCGTAATCAGCCC.

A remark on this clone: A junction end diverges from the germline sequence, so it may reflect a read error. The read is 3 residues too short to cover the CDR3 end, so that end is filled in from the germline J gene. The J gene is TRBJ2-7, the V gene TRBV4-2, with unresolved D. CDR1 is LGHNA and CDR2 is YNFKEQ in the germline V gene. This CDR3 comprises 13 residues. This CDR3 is CASSHQISYEQYF. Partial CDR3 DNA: TGCGCCAGCAGCCATCAAATCTCCTACGAG.